This T cell receptor beta chain was identified in a study of cytomegalovirus exposure and HLA in healthy donors. Donors showed nominal health when sampled, although they likely had unrecorded immune exposures. The V gene's germline CDR1 is SGHTS and CDR2 YDEGEE. Trimming shortened V by 6 bases and J by 2 bases, and 18 bases separated the two germline ends. This CDR3 is built from 16 residues. 60 Vbeta and 13 Jbeta primers were used in PCR. Clones were read by immunoSEQ multiplex PCR, and TCRdb kept only the in-frame ones, dropping some. The sample lists 150,000 to 180,000 clones, 80% seen once, with about 5.6% in the top ten. As concerns this clone: Its cognate antigen is unknown.

The study's findings and limits: Later analysis suggested most CMV-associated TCR beta chains were HLA-restricted. Indistinguishability led to the exclusion of some V segments, TRBV6-2 and TRBV6-3 included. An observed cluster of highly shared sequence variants was recorded as a likely sequencing artifact.

Source material: PBMCs. The rearrangement joins TRBV5-8 to TRBJ1-5; TRBD1 might be the D (5 bases). This TCR derives from a middle-aged woman in good health and CMV-seropositive. The CDR3 sequence is CASTPGRGRGNQPQHF. The CDR3 DNA is TGTGCCAGCACCCCAGGAAGGGGAAGGGGCAATCAGCCCCAGCATTTT. The full variable domain, completed using reference TRBV5-8 and TRBJ1-5, is EAGVTQSPTHLIKTRGQQATLRCSPISGHTSVYWYQQALGLGLQFLLWYDEGEERNRGNFPPRFSGRQFPNYSSELNVNALELEDSALYLCASTPGRGRGNQPQHFGDGTRLSIL.